What follows are 3 T cell receptor beta chains derived from one specimen sequenced in a study of T cell changes during pregnancy in multiple sclerosis. The data were produced by immunoSEQ multiplex PCR, yet TCRdb's version contains in-frame clones alone and is incomplete. The table includes some 49,000 clones, approximately 90% detected once. The starting material was CD4+ T cells from peripheral blood mononuclear cells, obtained in the second trimester of pregnancy. The receptors come from a female donor in good health, enrolled as a control in a pregnancy study.

The chain is built from TRBV4-3 and TRBJ1-6; D is unclear. The germline gives CDR1 LGHNA, CDR2 YSLEER. This CDR3 has 15 amino acids. V shed 0 bases and J shed 5 bases, with 8 bases lying between them. CDR3 sequence (DNA): TGCGCCAGCAGCCAAGATAGGAGAGATAATTCACCCCTCCACTTT. Residues: CASSQDRRDNSPLHF.

The chain is built from TRBV5-4 and TRBJ2-3, with TRBD2 matching over 8 bases. CDR1 and CDR2 (germline): SGHNT, YYREEE (reference sequence). V shed 2 bases, J shed 4 bases, and the junction held 18 bases outside the gene matches. CDR3 length equals 19 residues. CDR3 sequence reads: CASSFPVGGGPGISDTQYF. The CDR3, as DNA: TGTGCCAGCAGCTTTCCTGTGGGCGGGGGGCCGGGAATTTCAGATACGCAGTATTTT.

V and J are TRBV6-1 and TRBJ1-2; possibly TRBD1 for D (5 bases). The CDR3 runs to 14 residues. Deletions cut 10 bases from V and 8 bases from J, with 23 bases between. CDR1 and CDR2 (germline): MNHNS, SASEGT. The CDR3 reads CAIRIGAGVGGYTF. The CDR3 region has the DNA TGTGCCATCCGTATAGGGGCGGGGGTAGGAGGCTACACCTTC.